This T cell receptor beta chain is from a study of neurological immune-mediated disorders. It was by 5'RACE with 10-nucleotide random UMIs that the cDNA was made. A single record per CDR3 protein comes from TCRdb applying MiXCR to the 5' RACE reads. The sample consists of about 80,000 distinct CDR3 sequences, approximately 10% of them appearing once. The CDR3 contains 15 residues. CDR1 and CDR2 from the germline V gene are LGHDT and YNNKEL (reference sequence). To note about this clonotype: The junction and the germline gene differ at one end; a read error may be behind it.

2 million PBMCs stored at -80 C were the source of the unsorted libraries. Input material: PBMCs. The sequence came from a man aged 50-60 years in good health. The chain links TRBV3-1 to TRBJ1-5; no definite D call. CDR3 loop: CVSSRSYPSNQPQHF. The DNA of the CDR3 is TGTGTCAGCAGCCGTTCTTACCCCAGCAATCAGCCCCAGCATTTT.